The 20 T cell receptor beta chains presented below share a single source sample, sequenced in a study of blood T cell repertoires in COVID-19. The table came from immunoSEQ multiplex PCR; TCRdb's copy has only in-frame clones and leaves some out. This table holds roughly 90,000 clones, 75% to 90% found once. The sequencing input was peripheral blood. These receptors were collected from a woman older than 75 with active or convalescent COVID-19.

The chain couples TRBV6-1 to TRBJ2-1, with TRBD2 identical over 9 bases. The CDR3 sequence is 16 residues long. Looked up from germline, CDR1 is MNHNS and CDR2 is SASEGT. The junction had 6 bases not matched to a gene; V was cut back by 2 bases and J by 4 bases. CDR3 DNA sequence: TGTGCCAGCAGTGAATTTCTGGCGGGGGGGTACAATGAGCAGTTCTTC. It codes for CASSEFLAGGYNEQFF.

This chain links TRBV7-8 with TRBJ2-3; 8 nucleotides line up with TRBD2. CDR1 and CDR2 (germline): SGHVS, FQNEAQ. The CDR3 is 15 residues long. With V trimmed by 5 bases and J by 1 base, 5 bases remained unmatched. The CDR3 DNA sequence: TGTGCCAGCAGCCTCGGGGGGGCGGGCACAGATACGCAGTATTTT. Residues: CASSLGGAGTDTQYF.

The chain employs TRBV28 and TRBJ1-6; D ambiguous. Germline V gene sequence: CDR1 MDHEN, CDR2 SYDVKM. The V and J ends lost 2 bases and 8 bases respectively, with 16 bases between them. The CDR3 runs to 16 residues. In DNA form, the CDR3 reads TGTGCCAGCAGTTTAGTGGCAGGAGGGCTGGATTCACCCCTCCACTTT. It codes for CASSLVAGGLDSPLHF.

This clone appeared once. The V call is TRBV5-6, the J call TRBJ1-6; possibly TRBD1 for D (5 bases). Trimming left V 0 bases short and J 10 bases short, with 11 bases between. From germline, CDR1 is SGHDT and CDR2 YYEEEE. This CDR3 is 14 amino acids long. The CDR3 bases are TGTGCCAGCAGCTTGGCAGCAGGGTTGTCACCCCTCCACTTT. Its protein is CASSLAAGLSPLHF.

The chain combines TRBV19 with TRBJ1-2, with D possibly being TRBD1 (5 bases). The ends were cut back, 4 bases at V and 8 bases at J, with 11 bases in the middle. CDR1 is LNHDA, CDR2 SQIVND, per germline (reference sequence). The CDR3 extends over 12 amino acids. CDR3 loop: CASSSLGGGYTF. CDR3 nucleotide sequence: TGTGCCAGTAGTAGCCTCGGGGGAGGCTACACCTTC.

The J gene is TRBJ1-5, the V gene TRBV5-8, with 8 positions matching TRBD1. CDR3 size: 16 residues. After removal of 0 bases from V and 2 bases from J, the junction contained 4 bases not matched to a gene. CDR1 is SGHTS and CDR2 is YDEGEE in the germline V gene. CDR3 loop: CASSLGQGFGNQPQHF. The CDR3 bases are TGTGCCAGCAGCTTGGGACAGGGGTTTGGCAATCAGCCCCAGCATTTT. The full variable domain, completed using reference TRBV5-8 and TRBJ1-5, is EAGVTQSPTHLIKTRGQQATLRCSPISGHTSVYWYQQALGLGLQFLLWYDEGEERNRGNFPPRFSGRQFPNYSSELNVNALELEDSALYLCASSLGQGFGNQPQHFGDGTRLSIL.

This clone is a singleton in its sample. The J gene is TRBJ2-1, the V gene TRBV11-2, with 8 bases identical to TRBD1. This CDR3 is built from 16 residues. V was pared by 5 bases and J by 6 bases, with 12 bases of the junction left unmatched. The germline gives CDR1 SGHAT, CDR2 FQNNGV. For the CDR3, the DNA is TGTGCCAGCAGCACGAGGGGGCGGCAGGGGGCCAATGAGCAGTTCTTC. Residues: CASSTRGRQGANEQFF.

The chain uses TRBV29-1 and TRBJ2-3; 12 nucleotides agree with TRBD2. The junction had 4 bases not matched to a gene; V was cut back by 6 bases and J by 6 bases. The CDR3 has 13 amino acids. The germline V gene has CDR1 SQVTM and CDR2 ANQGSEA. The CDR3 DNA follows: TGCAGCGTCCGACTAGCGGGAGTGGATACGCAGTATTTT. This encodes CSVRLAGVDTQYF.

This clone was seen only a few times. The genes are TRBV29-1 and TRBJ2-7; D is perhaps TRBD2 (5 bases). The CDR3 consists of 13 residues. The germline V and J ends were trimmed by 1 base and 3 bases, with 10 bases remaining between them. Germline-derived CDR1 and CDR2 are SQVTM and ANQGSEA. CDR3 DNA: TGCAGCGTTGAAGCCCCGAGCGGCTACGAGCAGTACTTC. As protein: CSVEAPSGYEQYF.

This clone was observed a few times. An end of the junction differs from the germline gene, which may be a read error. The J gene is TRBJ2-3, the V gene TRBV7-7; 8 bases fit TRBD1. Germline CDR1 SSHAT, CDR2 FNYEAQ (reference sequence). CDR3 length: 15 residues. CDR3 bases: TGTGCTAGCAGCTTAGGGACAGGCAGCACAGATACGCAGTATTTT. Amino acids: CASSLGTGSTDTQYF. The variable domain in full, with the rest retrieved from reference TRBV7-7 and TRBJ2-3, is GAGVSQSPRYKVTKRGQDVTLRCDPISSHATLYWYQQALGQGPEFLTYFNYEAQPDKSGLPSDRFSAERPEGSISTLTIQRTEQRDSAMYRCASSLGTGSTDTQYFGPGTRLTVL.

The sample holds a few counts of this clone. The rearrangement links TRBV2 to TRBJ1-1; D might be TRBD1 (5 bases). The CDR3 is made up of 13 amino acids. Trimming removed 6 bases at V and 3 bases at J, with 11 bases between. CDR1 is SNHLY and CDR2 is FYNNEI in the germline V gene. CDR3 bases: TGTGCCAGCAGGGGGCTTAGGGACACTGAAGCTTTCTTT. The encoded protein is CASRGLRDTEAFF. Filled out from reference TRBV2 and TRBJ1-1, the complete variable domain reads EPEVTQTPSHQVTQMGQEVILRCVPISNHLYFYWYRQILGQKVEFLVSFYNNEISEKSEIFDDQFSVERPDGSNFTLKIRSTKLEDSAMYFCASRGLRDTEAFFGQGTRLTVV.

The CDR3 DNA sequence: TGTGCCAGCAGCGTAGGGCTAGCGGGGGACGGCTACAATGAGCAGTTCTTC. It codes for CASSVGLAGDGYNEQFF. The chain couples TRBV9 to TRBJ2-1, with 10 bases fitting TRBD2. V lost 0 bases and J lost 3; bases outside the gene matches: 6. The CDR3 spans 17 residues. Germline CDR1 reads SGDLS; CDR2 reads YYNGEE. The full variable domain, rest sourced from reference TRBV9 and TRBJ2-1, is DSGVTQTPKHLITATGQRVTLRCSPRSGDLSVYWYQQSLDQGLQFLIQYYNGEERAKGNILERFSAQQFPDLHSELNLSSLELGDSALYFCASSVGLAGDGYNEQFFGPGTRLTVL.

This clone was counted a single time. CDR3: CASSFVGLPYNEQFF. The CDR3 DNA reads TGTGCCAGCAGTTTCGTGGGACTCCCCTACAATGAGCAGTTCTTC. The chain joins TRBV6-2 or TRBV6-3 to TRBJ2-1, with D perhaps matching TRBD2 (6 bases). V was trimmed by 4 bases and J by 2 bases, leaving 12 bases between them. This CDR3 comprises 15 residues. Germline CDR1 is MNHEY and CDR2 is SVGEGT.

This sequence joins TRBV19 and TRBJ2-5, with D possibly matching TRBD1 (6 bases). The germline gives CDR1 LNHDA, CDR2 SQIVND (reference sequence). Deletions cut 4 bases from V and 5 bases from J, with 20 bases between. The CDR3 loop spans 16 amino acids. The CDR3 bases are TGTGCCAGTAGTAAACTGAGGGGATCAGGGGACGAGACCCAGTACTTC. Protein product: CASSKLRGSGDETQYF.

The chain combines TRBV18 with TRBJ1-1; no clear D. Looked up from germline, CDR1 is KGHSH and CDR2 is LQKENI. This CDR3 contains 16 residues. V was shortened by 3 bases and J by 4 bases, with 18 bases between the two germline ends. The CDR3 DNA follows: TGTGCCAGCTCACCGCCTAACCCTGGGGAGAGCACTGAAGCTTTCTTT. This translates into CASSPPNPGESTEAFF.

The V gene is TRBV30, the J gene TRBJ1-1; D gene unclear. Deletions cut 0 bases from V and 1 base from J, with 6 bases between. CDR3 length equals 13 residues. Germline CDR1 and CDR2: GTSNPN and SVGIG (reference sequence). Written as DNA, the CDR3 is TGTGCCTGGAGTGTATCAGAGAACACTGAAGCTTTCTTT. As protein: CAWSVSENTEAFF.

V usage is TRBV2 and J usage is TRBJ1-6; D not resolved. Trimming stripped 4 bases from V and 13 bases from J, with 17 bases between. The CDR3 has 14 residues. Germline CDR1 and CDR2: SNHLY and FYNNEI. CDR3 residues: CASSGTGSAGPLHF. The CDR3 DNA is TGTGCCAGCAGTGGAACGGGGTCCGCTGGGCCCCTCCACTTT. Full variable domain (remainder filled in from reference TRBV2 and TRBJ1-6): EPEVTQTPSHQVTQMGQEVILRCVPISNHLYFYWYRQILGQKVEFLVSFYNNEISEKSEIFDDQFSVERPDGSNFTLKIRSTKLEDSAMYFCASSGTGSAGPLHFGNGTRLTVT.

V is TRBV18 and J is TRBJ2-6, with 7 bases fitting TRBD2. The CDR3 sequence is 17 residues long. CDR1 and CDR2 (germline): KGHSH, LQKENI. Trimming took 3 bases from V and 1 from J; bases not matched to a gene: 6. The CDR3 loop reads CASSPGWGGSGANVLTF. CDR3 DNA: TGTGCCAGCTCACCCGGTTGGGGGGGGTCTGGGGCCAACGTCCTGACTTTC.

J is TRBJ2-5 and V is TRBV7-2; 8 bases align to TRBD1. The CDR3 runs 14 residues. With 5 bases clipped from V and 3 bases from J, the junction kept 5 bases outside the gene matches. CDR1 SGHTA and CDR2 FQGNSA come from the germline V gene. In DNA form, the CDR3 reads TGTGCCAGCAGCACCTGGACAGGGAAAGAGACCCAGTACTTC. Translating gives CASSTWTGKETQYF.

The chain links TRBV9 to TRBJ2-3; the match to TRBD2 covers 8 bases. Germline V gene lookup returns CDR1 SGDLS and CDR2 YYNGEE. The CDR3 loop spans 15 amino acids. V shed 0 bases, J shed 6 bases, and the junction held 6 bases outside the gene matches. The CDR3 is CASSVASGGLDTQYF. The DNA for the CDR3 is TGTGCCAGCAGCGTAGCTTCGGGGGGGTTGGATACGCAGTATTTT.